This T cell receptor (beta chain) was identified in a study of cytomegalovirus exposure and HLA in healthy donors. Notes on the study in general: Presence/absence analyses treated sequencing depth as roughly uniform across donors.

As for the donors, each was a healthy bone marrow donor. The PCR was carried out with 60 Vbeta primers and 13 Jbeta primers. Authors' data handling: The count from a later analysis was 70 million to 85 million unique TCR beta chains, around 10 million of them shared. The assay was immunoSEQ multiplex PCR, and TCRdb's table has in-frame clones only and misses some. For V, J and clone size, that table is used; D and trimming come from the DNA. The sample records approximately 150,000 clones, about 83% being singletons. As to this clone: Its target is unknown.

V was clipped by 1 base and J by 8 bases, with 11 bases between them. This CDR3 comprises 13 residues. Per the germline V gene, CDR1 is MNHNS and CDR2 is SASEGT. The sequence was obtained from a girl aged 5-17 years in good health and CMV-seropositive. The chain employs TRBV6-1 and TRBJ1-2; the D gene is possibly TRBD1 (5 bases). The sequencing input was PBMCs. CDR3 residues: CASSEGVGAGYTF. The CDR3 bases are TGTGCCAGCAGTGAAGGGGTAGGGGCAGGCTACACCTTC.